The present entry profiles one T cell receptor beta chain with its context. This specimen comes from a study of blood T cell repertoires in COVID-19. For the study at large: Acute and convalescent COVID-19 specimens originated in the United States, Italy and Spain. PBMCs, B-cell-depleted T cells, or T cells were the source of the cDNA or gDNA that made up the material.

This CDR3 has 14 amino acids. Germline V gives CDR1 LGHDT, CDR2 YNNKEL (reference sequence). With 6 bases clipped from V and 5 bases from J, the junction kept 9 bases outside the gene matches. In the source study's methods: Estimation of nucleated cell counts was performed using reference gene primer amplification. Repertoires were generated with immunoSEQ multiplex PCR, while TCRdb's copy carries only in-frame clones and drops some. D and trimming come from the DNA, and the V and J calls and clone size come from that table. The table includes about 82,000 clones, around 82% detected once. Sequencing used peripheral blood. This sequence was found in a woman aged 60 to 75 with acute or convalescent COVID-19. The chain carries TRBV3-1 (or the pseudogene TRBV3-2) and TRBJ2-5; TRBD1 agrees at 7 bases. The CDR3 nucleotides read TGTGCCAGCAGAGTAGAGGGGGCGAAGGAGACCCAGTACTTC. Amino acids: CASRVEGAKETQYF.